Below are 10 T cell receptor beta chains sequenced from a single sample in a study of T cells expressing NK-cell markers. TCRdb reprocessed the 5' RACE reads, with one entry per CDR3 protein and no DNA. The table lists some 600,000 distinct CDR3 sequences. Sequenced: blood T cells: a sorted CD56 or NKG2C T cell subset, CD4+ or CD8+ T cells, or bulk PBMC T cells (not recorded which). The origin of the receptors is a young man in good health.

The chain joins TRBV5-1 to TRBJ1-2. The germline gives CDR1 SGHRS, CDR2 YFSETQ. The CDR3 consists of 13 residues. The CDR3 protein is CASSLDVGYGYTF.

The chain carries TRBV4-2 and TRBJ2-5; TCRdb's assignment of TRBD1 cannot be checked, as there is no DNA. The germline gives CDR1 LGHNA, CDR2 YNFKEQ. This CDR3 is 15 amino acids long. CDR3 sequence: CASSLRDRAGETQYF.

The rearrangement joins TRBV5-5 to TRBJ2-6. Germline lookup yields CDR1 SGHKS and CDR2 YYEKEE (reference sequence). CDR3 size: 16 residues. The CDR3 loop reads CASQNFFGSGANVLTF.

The CDR3 loop reads CASSQVREVNNEQFF. The chain couples TRBV4-1 to TRBJ2-1; TCRdb indicates TRBD2, and absent DNA this call remains unverified. CDR3 length: 15 residues. Looked up from germline, CDR1 is MGHRA and CDR2 is YSYEKL.

The CDR3 spells CASSIAGTTGELFF. The J gene is TRBJ2-2, the V gene TRBV9. CDR1 SGDLS and CDR2 YYNGEE come from the germline V gene. The CDR3 contains 14 residues.

V usage is TRBV4-1 and J usage is TRBJ2-2; TCRdb indicates TRBD2, and absent DNA this call remains unverified. Looked up from germline, CDR1 is MGHRA and CDR2 is YSYEKL. The CDR3 extends over 16 amino acids. The CDR3 here is CASSQENAGDTGELFF.

This sequence joins TRBV9 and TRBJ1-1; TCRdb gives TRBD1 as the D gene, but with no DNA this cannot be confirmed. Germline assignment: CDR1 SGDLS and CDR2 YYNGEE. CDR3 size: 15 residues. CDR3 protein: CASSGTGIENTEAFF.

The rearrangement joins TRBV29-1 to TRBJ2-7; without DNA, the TCRdb call of TRBD1 cannot be checked. The CDR3 has 12 residues. The germline CDR1 and CDR2 sequences are SQVTM and ANQGSEA. CDR3 sequence reads: CSAGGPTYEQYF.

V is TRBV4-2 and J is TRBJ2-3. CDR1 is LGHNA, CDR2 YNFKEQ, per germline. The CDR3 has 13 residues. The CDR3 spells CASSQAGTDTQYF.

The chain is built from TRBV20-1 and TRBJ2-4; TCRdb calls TRBD2, which cannot be checked without DNA. CDR3 length: 13 residues. Germline CDR1 is DFQATT and CDR2 is SNEGSKA (reference sequence). CDR3 protein: CSAPLAGVGIQYF.